This T cell receptor beta chain was sequenced in a study of shared clonotypes between healthy human individuals (dated by TCRdb to between 2020 and 2021). In terms of the full investigation: The cohort comprised two women and a few men aged 18 to 49 years. For each donor, three plates each were used for CD4 naive and CD4 memory, two plates were used for CD8 naive, and one plate was used for CD8 memory. To estimate repertoire size and how much clonotype sharing occurs between individuals, the study deeply sequenced the blood TCR repertoires of several healthy adults. Libraries were prepared and TCR repertoires were sequenced by different laboratories using diverse techniques, in order to increase sequencing depth and limit assay-specific biases. Leukapheresis yielded between about 0.94 and 8.9 billion PBMCs per donor.

TCR CDR3 regions were amplified from genomic DNA by multiplex PCR using the deep immunoSEQ assay. Extracted genomic DNA from each cell subset was distributed evenly across all wells of several immunoSEQ 96-well plates, and each plate was treated as a replicate. Each replicate PCR for sorted subsets received about 0.2 ug genomic DNA, equal to around 32,000 T cell genomes. Purified libraries were measured with a Qubit 3.0 fluorometer, size-checked on a Bioanalyzer 2100, and measured again with the KAPA Library Quantification kit. Every immunoSEQ 96-well plate was sequenced on a dedicated single-read 150-cycle Illumina NextSeq 550 flow cell. In the original analysis: Because only junctional sequences without quality scores were contained in the immunoSEQ output, filtering matching that applied to full-length reads could not be performed. To assign V/J genes and CDR3, sequences were annotated against IMGT germline references using PyIR, a Python wrapper for IgBLAST v1.9. Reads with weak V/J assignments (E-value above 1e-6), missing CDR3, stop codons, out-of-frame junctions, or ambiguous translated residues were removed. A V3J clonotype was defined by an identical inferred V gene, J gene, and CDR3 amino acid sequence. Percentage overlap between repertoires was calculated by dividing the number of shared unique clonotypes by the size of the smaller repertoire. Three approaches were used to assess repertoire richness: RTK rarefaction, the Chao1 estimator, and Recon v2.1 estimates of unobserved clonotypes. Generation probabilities were computed with OLGA for all TCRbeta clonotypes obtained by the gDNA method from a handful of donors. The source is immuneACCESS, and TCRdb retained only in-frame sequences with V and J called. Part of the clones is not carried over; for the studies checked, unresolved V genes explain less than half of this, and the remainder is unexplained. D and trimming were read from the DNA, whereas the V and J calls and clone size are those reported in that table. Counted in this sample were over a million clones; roughly 96% of them appeared once. About 1% of the sample is in the top ten clones.

The donors were healthy, HIV-negative adults with no recently reported acute infections or vaccinations. All donors were Caucasian adults living in Nashville, Tennessee, USA. CD4+ T cells were enriched by magnetic negative selection, after which naive cells were positively selected on CD45RA and the negative fraction was taken as the memory subset. Blood was collected by leukapheresis, and PBMCs were isolated by Ficoll-Histopaque density gradient centrifugation and then cryopreserved in liquid nitrogen vapor phase. Analytical flow cytometry was used to check the purity and quantity of every magnetically sorted T cell population. From each sorted fraction, genomic DNA was isolated and quantified by UV absorbance on a Nanodrop 2000c. About this clone: Its antigen target is currently unknown. Per-nucleotide qualities are absent, and no much larger clonotype sits a single base away.

Relative to germline, V is missing 5 bases and J is missing 8 bases, with 3 bases of the junction outside any gene match. The CDR3 has 12 amino acids, counting the end cysteine and phenylalanine. Of the read, only the CDR3 DNA is kept; its 36 bases are in frame from base 1. Via the germline V gene, CDR1 is KGHSH and CDR2 LQKENI. General findings and caveats noted by the study authors: Sampling was restricted to blood, and TCR repertoires in tissues likely differ from the TCR repertoires found in blood. Clonotypes shared by all four sorted-subset donors showed higher generation probabilities than non-shared clonotypes. Larger estimated clonotype richness was generally found for naive subsets than for memory subsets. Because the study included a small number of donors, the genetic and exposure-history diversity represented was limited. Even with the large sequencing depth, rarefaction of the sorted-subset datasets indicated that sequencing was incomplete. Sharing across a handful of donors was observed for around 5% of naive CD4, over 3% of naive CD8, about 2.3% of memory CD4, and about 0.38% of memory CD8 clonotypes. Pairwise subsampling indicated that sequencing depth was expected to affect the degree of clonotype sharing among donors.

The specimen sequenced was naive CD4+ T cells sorted from blood. The cell subset or site label for this specimen denotes: CD45RA+ positively selected. The chain uses TRBV18 and TRBJ2-1, with TRBD1 matching 7 junction bases. This sequence was found in a man aged 25-45 years in good health. The CDR3 has the sequence CASSTTGDEQFF. The nucleotide sequence is TGTGCCAGCTCAACAACAGGGGATGAGCAGTTCTTC.